These 11 T cell receptor beta chains were sequenced from one sample in a study of beta chain features in type 1 diabetes. What was sequenced were expressed TCRB transcripts, since all of the isolated RNA had been reverse transcribed. Generated by immunoSEQ multiplex PCR, the TCRdb table keeps only in-frame clones and is missing some. The sample has under 900,000 clones, roughly 16% seen once; the top ten hold 0.02% to 0.025%. The specimen sequenced was naive CD4+ T cells from blood. These receptors were taken from a woman younger than 30 in good health.

This clone came up a few times. CDR3 DNA sequence: TGTGCCAGCAGTGGAGCGGGTGCCAATGAGCAGTTCTTC. It yields the protein CASSGAGANEQFF. The rearrangement links TRBV7-3 to TRBJ2-1; D is perhaps TRBD2 (6 bases). The CDR3 has 13 residues. V dropped 6 bases and J dropped 6 bases, with 12 bases sitting between them. Germline CDR1 SGHTA, CDR2 FQGTGA.

V and J are TRBV15 and TRBJ2-2; D perhaps matches TRBD2 (5 bases). This CDR3 is built from 14 residues. Trimming stripped 4 bases from V and 6 bases from J, with 12 bases between. Per the germline V gene, CDR1 is LNHNV and CDR2 is YYDKDF (reference sequence). CDR3 sequence reads: CATSKTLAAGELFF. DNA of the CDR3: TGTGCCACCAGCAAAACTCTAGCCGCCGGGGAGCTGTTTTTT.

The chain couples TRBV5-1 to TRBJ2-1; 9 bases are a match to TRBD2. The germline V gene encodes CDR1 SGHRS and CDR2 YFSETQ. Trimming at V came to 1 base and at J to 7 bases, leaving 12 bases not matched to a gene. The CDR3 extends over 17 amino acids. The CDR3 coding sequence is TGCGCCAGCAGCTTGACACCAGTACGGCTAGCGGGAAATGAGCAGTTCTTC. Translation: CASSLTPVRLAGNEQFF.

This chain links TRBV23-1 with TRBJ1-5, with 12 bases identical to TRBD1. Being an ORF, TRBV23-1 has a function that is uncertain. The trim removed 3 bases at V and 6 bases at J, leaving 15 bases unmatched. The CDR3 is made up of 19 amino acids. CDR3: CASSHPAPRDRGLVQPQHF. Written as DNA, the CDR3 is TGCGCCAGCAGTCATCCCGCTCCCCGGGACAGGGGGCTCGTTCAGCCCCAGCATTTT.

This chain links TRBV4-3 with TRBJ1-4; 7 bases are shared with TRBD1. Germline CDR1 is LGHNA and CDR2 is YSLEER. CDR3 size: 16 residues. V dropped 0 bases and J dropped 3; count of bases not matched to a gene: 4. DNA of the CDR3: TGCGCCAGCAGCCAAGATTACAGGGGCCCTAATGAAAAACTGTTTTTT. It is translated as CASSQDYRGPNEKLFF.

This clone has just one count. In the same sample, other DNA sequences code for this CDR3. V and J are TRBV7-9 and TRBJ2-1; 9 nucleotides match TRBD1. The germline V gene has CDR1 SEHNR and CDR2 FQNEAQ (reference sequence). The CDR3 has 15 amino acids. V lost 3 bases and J lost 10; bases outside the gene matches: 10. The CDR3 reads CASSFEGQGRGEQFF. CDR3 in DNA: TGTGCCAGCAGCTTTGAAGGACAGGGGCGGGGGGAGCAGTTCTTC.

This clone was counted between two and nine times. The V and J genes are TRBV7-8 and TRBJ2-7, with D hard to call. V lost 1 base, J lost 6 bases, and 10 bases lay in between. The CDR3 is 13 residues long. CDR1 and CDR2 (germline): SGHVS, FQNEAQ. The CDR3 DNA reads TGTGCCAGCAGCTTAGGTCCCGGGTCCGAGCAGTACTTC. Its protein product is CASSLGPGSEQYF.

This clone was detected a few times. The rearrangement uses TRBV12-5 and TRBJ2-1; D is undetermined. V was trimmed by 4 bases and J by 10 bases, leaving 8 bases between them. Germline CDR1 LGHNT, CDR2 FRNRAP. This CDR3 spans 11 amino acids. CDR3 residues: CASGSIGEQFF. CDR3 nucleotide sequence: TGTGCTAGTGGTTCCATAGGGGAGCAGTTCTTC.

The V call is TRBV25-1, the J call TRBJ2-2; D not certain. The CDR3 runs to 12 residues. CDR1 and CDR2 (germline): MGHDK, SYGVNS. The V end lost 9 bases, the J end lost 1 base, and 6 bases lay between the germline ends. In DNA form, the CDR3 reads TGTGCCAGTGCGGAGAACACCGGGGAGCTGTTTTTT. It translates to CASAENTGELFF.

This clone was observed a handful of times. Additional DNA sequences in this sample encode the identical CDR3. V is TRBV7-9 and J is TRBJ2-7; 11 bases are shared with TRBD2. V shed 2 bases and J 4 bases; nucleotides not matched to a gene: 4. Germline assignment: CDR1 SEHNR and CDR2 FQNEAQ (reference sequence). The CDR3 is made up of 15 amino acids. CDR3 coding DNA: TGTGCCAGCAGCTTAATAACTAGCGGGAGTTACGAGCAGTACTTC. The encoded protein is CASSLITSGSYEQYF.

This clone has a handful of counts. This rearrangement joins TRBV5-1 to TRBJ2-3; a weak D match, TRBD1 (6 bases). This CDR3 has 15 residues. CDR1 and CDR2 (germline): SGHRS, YFSETQ. Trimming removed 3 bases at V and 3 bases at J, with 14 bases between. In DNA form, the CDR3 reads TGCGCCAGCAGCTCGGAAGGACAGCTTACAGATACGCAGTATTTT. This translates into CASSSEGQLTDTQYF.